Each of the 14 T cell receptor beta chains below was sequenced from the same sample in a study of T-cell reconstitution after alpha-beta-depleted transplantation in children. The TCRbeta library incorporated unique molecular identifiers. TCRdb reprocessed the PCR reads with MiXCR, giving one entry per CDR3 protein. The data show about 340,000 distinct CDR3 sequences, 15% to 20% seen once. This specimen was PBMCs, mostly from graft donor cells, taken 360 days after TCRalphabeta/CD19-depleted stem cell transplant. Receptors were obtained from a male patient aged 2-9 years who had a stem cell transplant for acute lymphoblastic leukemia, so the T cells may come from the graft donor.

This clonotype was observed at least ten times. The V and J genes are TRBV20-1 and TRBJ2-1; the D gene is possibly TRBD2 (5 bases). There are 15 residues in the CDR3. V was shortened by 2 bases and J by 3 bases, with 14 bases between the two germline ends. Germline-derived CDR1 and CDR2 are DFQATT and SNEGSKA (reference sequence). CDR3 in DNA: TGCAGTGCTAGAAGAGGGTGGGGAATCTACAATGAGCAGTTCTTC. Amino acid sequence: CSARRGWGIYNEQFF.

The sample holds a few counts of this clonotype. This chain links TRBV3-1 with TRBJ2-4, with 7 bases aligning to TRBD1. CDR1 LGHDT and CDR2 YNNKEL come from the germline V gene (reference sequence). CDR3 length: 16 residues. Losses at the gene ends were 4 bases for V and 0 bases for J; bases not matched to a gene: 6. CDR3 in amino acids: CASSLGTALAKNIQYF. The CDR3 nucleotides read TGTGCCAGCAGCCTCGGGACAGCTCTAGCCAAAAACATTCAGTACTTC.

The chain is built from TRBV28 and TRBJ2-5; 7 positions agree with TRBD2. V lost 4 bases and J lost 1; bases outside the gene matches: 6. The CDR3 runs to 15 residues. Germline CDR1 reads MDHEN; CDR2 reads SYDVKM. CDR3 bases: TGTGCCAGCAGTTCCCCTACGGGAGGCCAAGAGACCCAGTACTTC. Translation: CASSSPTGGQETQYF.

V and J are TRBV7-8 and TRBJ2-1; 9 bases match TRBD2. V lost 3 bases and J lost 15; bases outside the gene matches: 3. Germline CDR1 reads SGHVS; CDR2 reads FQNEAQ. The CDR3 is 11 residues long. The CDR3 nucleotides are TGTGCCAGCAGCTTCGGCGGGAGGGGGTTCTTC. This encodes CASSFGGRGFF.

This clonotype turned up a few times. This CDR3 reads CASGSRLLLASSSYNEQFF. CDR3 in DNA: TGTGCTAGTGGTTCGCGGCTACTCTTAGCGAGCAGCTCCTACAATGAGCAGTTCTTC. The chain links TRBV12-5 to TRBJ2-1, with D perhaps TRBD2 (5 bases). Germline V CDR1 and CDR2: LGHNT, FRNRAP. The length of the CDR3 is 19 residues. V was shortened by 4 bases and J by 0 bases, with 22 bases between the two germline ends.

The V and J genes are TRBV11-2 and TRBJ2-1; 7 nucleotides match TRBD2. V dropped 1 base and J dropped 0; count of bases not matched to a gene: 6. This CDR3 is built from 17 residues. Germline CDR1 SGHAT, CDR2 FQNNGV. CDR3 sequence reads: CASSLGAGLTSYNEQFF. CDR3 coding DNA: TGTGCCAGCAGCTTAGGAGCGGGACTTACCTCCTACAATGAGCAGTTCTTC.

The chain couples TRBV12-3 or TRBV12-4 to TRBJ2-7; D remains unclear. V lost 2 bases and J lost 6, with 8 bases in between. This CDR3 contains 12 residues. CDR3 sequence reads: CASSLHITEQYF. The CDR3 coding sequence is TGTGCCAGCAGTTTACACATCACCGAGCAGTACTTC.

In this sample, this clonotype turned up a few times. This rearrangement joins TRBV6-2 or TRBV6-3 to TRBJ2-7; no reliable D call. V was shortened by 6 bases and J by 3 bases, with 9 bases between the two germline ends. The CDR3 length is 12 residues. In germline, CDR1 is MNHEY, CDR2 SVGEGT. Written as DNA, the CDR3 is TGTGCCAGCAGCCGACCCCTCTACGAGCAGTACTTC. The encoded protein is CASSRPLYEQYF.

The J gene is TRBJ2-5, the V gene TRBV4-3; no clear D. The V gene's germline CDR1 is LGHNA and CDR2 YSLEER. Trimming left V 0 bases short and J 0 bases short, with 5 bases between. This CDR3 spans 14 amino acids. CDR3: CASSQDSNQETQYF. In DNA, the CDR3 is TGCGCCAGCAGCCAAGACAGCAACCAAGAGACCCAGTACTTC.

This clonotype was recorded at least ten times. The rearrangement uses TRBV28 and TRBJ2-5; possible D gene TRBD1, 5 bases. Trimming took 3 bases from V and 5 from J, leaving 10 bases between them. This CDR3 region has 13 residues. CDR1 is MDHEN, CDR2 SYDVKM, per germline. The CDR3 bases are TGTGCCAGCAGTTTTAGGGGTACGGAGACCCAGTACTTC. It is translated as CASSFRGTETQYF.

This clonotype was picked up a small number of times. The rearrangement joins TRBV6-5 to TRBJ2-7; D not certain. V was cut by 2 bases and J by 3 bases, with 14 bases left in between. CDR3 length equals 15 residues. Germline CDR1 MNHEY, CDR2 SVGAGI. Written as DNA, the CDR3 is TGTGCCAGCAGTTACGGCCGAGATCCTCGCTACGAGCAGTACTTC. This gives the protein CASSYGRDPRYEQYF.

This clonotype was detected only a few times. The CDR3 nucleotides read TGTGCCAGCAGTGCCTCGACAGGGATCAGCTACACCTTC. The encoded protein is CASSASTGISYTF. The rearrangement uses TRBV12-3 or TRBV12-4 and TRBJ1-2, with TRBD1 matching 7 bases. The CDR3 loop spans 13 amino acids. J lost 9 bases, V lost 5 bases, and 9 bases had no gene match.

The chain has TRBV20-1 and TRBJ2-3; 7 positions match TRBD1. Trimming at V came to 1 base and at J to 3 bases, leaving 4 bases not matched to a gene. The CDR3 is made up of 14 amino acids. Germline values: CDR1 DFQATT, CDR2 SNEGSKA (reference sequence). The CDR3 protein is CSARGDRETDTQYF. The CDR3 DNA sequence: TGCAGTGCTAGAGGGGACAGAGAAACAGATACGCAGTATTTT.

This clonotype has just a few counts. This sequence joins TRBV10-3 and TRBJ2-1; perhaps TRBD1 as D (5 bases). Trimming pared 4 bases from V and 10 bases from J, leaving 11 bases between. The CDR3 is made up of 12 amino acids. CDR1 and CDR2 from the germline V gene are ENHRY and SYGVKD. CDR3 sequence (DNA): TGTGCCATCAGTGCCACCGACAGAGAGCAGTTCTTC. Amino acid sequence: CAISATDREQFF.